Following are 2 T cell receptor beta chains from one sample sequenced in a study of OX40 agonist ivuxolimab in advanced cancers. Data came from immunoSEQ multiplex PCR; TCRdb stores just in-frame clones and leaves some out. The sample lists 55,000 to 80,000 clones; about four fifths were seen once. The specimen was CD4+ or CD8+ T cells sorted from blood, collected in a trial of the OX40 agonist ivuxolimab. The receptor source for this set is an adult with an advanced solid tumor such as melanoma, head and neck, liver or kidney cancer.

The genes are TRBV2 and TRBJ1-1; 10 positions agree with TRBD1. This CDR3 has 13 residues. Trimming took 7 bases from V and 2 from J; bases not matched to a gene: 1. Germline V CDR1 and CDR2: SNHLY, FYNNEI. CDR3 DNA: TGTGCCAGCACGACAGGGGGCAACACTGAAGCTTTCTTT. It codes for CASTTGGNTEAFF. The whole variable domain, filled in from reference TRBV2 and TRBJ1-1, reads EPEVTQTPSHQVTQMGQEVILRCVPISNHLYFYWYRQILGQKVEFLVSFYNNEISEKSEIFDDQFSVERPDGSNFTLKIRSTKLEDSAMYFCASTTGGNTEAFFGQGTRLTVV.

V gene TRBV7-2 combines with J gene TRBJ2-7; D unresolved. The CDR3 runs to 13 residues. V was clipped by 5 bases and J by 8 bases, with 16 bases between them. Germline V lookup: CDR1 SGHTA, CDR2 FQGNSA. As DNA, the CDR3 is TGTGCCAGCAGCCCCTCTACCAGTTTCCAGCAGTACTTC. It translates to CASSPSTSFQQYF.